This record looks at one T cell receptor beta chain sequence and its context. Its target is not known. The sample belongs to a study of T cell responses to AZD1222 COVID-19 vaccine. Broader study findings: Spike was spanned by vaccine-associated CD4 TCRs, with dominance at 160-218 and 743-854.

V was pared by 5 bases and J by 9 bases, with 9 bases of the junction left unmatched. The CDR3 has 16 residues. CDR1 SGHAT and CDR2 FQDESV come from the germline V gene (reference sequence). The method was immunoSEQ multiplex PCR; TCRdb's version includes in-frame clones alone and lacks a portion of them. The profile shows about 160,000 clones, around 94% of them singletons. The chain links TRBV11-1 to TRBJ2-1, with TRBD2 identical over 14 bases. This TCR came from an adult who received the AZD1222 COVID-19 vaccine. The sample was peripheral blood, taken 28 days after the second AZD1222 dose. CDR3 DNA: TGTGCCAGCAGCCCCAGACTAGCGGGAGGGTCTAGTGAGCAGTTCTTC. Its translation: CASSPRLAGGSSEQFF.